These 5 T cell receptor beta chains originate from one sample sequenced in a study of blood T cell repertoires in COVID-19 (dated by TCRdb to 2018 to 2021). The library was generated by the immunoSEQ multiplex PCR assay. Imported from immuneACCESS, the table was reduced by TCRdb to in-frame sequences with V and J called. These copies leave out some clones; in studies compared against another copy, an unresolved V gene accounts for under half, and the cause of the remainder is not known. This sample lists 130,000 to 150,000 clones; almost 85% were detected once. The top ten hold 5% to 6% of the sample. The sample comprised PBMCs or T cells enriched from blood (not recorded which). The receptors originated from a man in his forties or fifties with acute COVID-19.

The V and J genes are TRBV5-6 and TRBJ2-2; 10 bases agree with TRBD2. Germline lookup yields CDR1 SGHDT and CDR2 YYEEEE. The length of the CDR3 is 18 residues. Germline trimming cut 3 bases from V and 3 bases from J; bases unmatched to any gene: 11. The CDR3 sequence: CASSSTLAGLAYTGELFF. The CDR3 DNA is TGTGCCAGCAGCTCGACTCTGGCGGGACTAGCGTACACCGGGGAGCTGTTTTTT.

The chain links TRBV6-5 to TRBJ1-2, with 11 bases aligning to TRBD1. From germline, CDR1 is MNHEY and CDR2 SVGAGI. The CDR3 runs to 14 residues. V dropped 4 bases and J dropped 5; count of bases not matched to a gene: 3. The CDR3 sequence is CASSFGQGAYGYTF. The DNA for the CDR3 is TGTGCCAGCAGTTTCGGACAGGGGGCGTATGGCTACACCTTC.

This rearrangement joins TRBV7-2 to TRBJ1-1; 7 nucleotides agree with TRBD1. V lost 4 bases to trimming and J lost 1 base; unmatched junction nucleotides: 6. The CDR3 length is 15 residues. Germline V lookup: CDR1 SGHTA, CDR2 FQGNSA. CDR3 sequence reads: CASSSQTGRNTEAFF. The CDR3, as DNA: TGTGCCAGCAGCTCCCAGACAGGGAGGAACACTGAAGCTTTCTTT.

The J gene is TRBJ1-1, the V gene TRBV4-1, with D possibly being TRBD1 (6 bases). CDR3 length: 15 amino acids. Trimming pared 4 bases from V and 6 bases from J, leaving 18 bases between. Looked up from germline, CDR1 is MGHRA and CDR2 is YSYEKL. Written as DNA, the CDR3 is TGCGCCAGCAGCCGAGTACAGGGAGTCAACGCTGAAGCTTTCTTT. Its protein is CASSRVQGVNAEAFF.

This rearrangement joins TRBV4-1 to TRBJ1-6; D is ambiguous. Looked up from germline, CDR1 is MGHRA and CDR2 is YSYEKL. This CDR3 is 15 amino acids long. V was shortened by 1 base and J by 8 bases, with 12 bases between the two germline ends. CDR3 DNA sequence: TGCGCCAGCAGCCAAGTCGTAAGGAGGGATTCACCCCTCCACTTT. Translation gives CASSQVVRRDSPLHF.